This passage covers 30 T cell receptor beta chains from one sample sequenced in a study of low-dose radiotherapy and immunotherapy resistance in tumors. Sample time point: after trial treatment. Described treatment: LDRT plus nivolumab, ipilimumab, low-dose cyclophosphamide and aspirin (RACIN trial). Alpha- and beta-chain coverage of first-strand cDNA came from TRAV- and TRBV-specific primers. TCRs were put through 20 to 25 PCR cycles of amplification with Phusion. A constant-region primer and the V-primer adapter served as the primer pair. TCRdb recomputed calls from the reads with MiXCR, one row per CDR3 protein. The sample has 85,000 to 95,000 distinct CDR3 sequences, around a fifth seen once; the top ten hold around 13%. Sequenced material: PBMCs, taken after low-dose radiotherapy plus immunotherapy. The source is a female donor with ovarian cancer.

The genes are TRBV4-3 and TRBJ2-7, with unresolved D. Germline-derived CDR1 and CDR2 are LGHNA and YSLEER. The V end was cut by 3 bases, the J end by 6 bases, with 18 bases between. This CDR3 has 15 amino acids. CDR3 DNA: TGCGCCAGCAGCCAGGACCCGCCCGGCGGACGCGAGCAGTACTTC. As protein: CASSQDPPGGREQYF.

This clonotype was counted many times. The J gene is TRBJ2-3, the V gene TRBV11-3; the D is unclear. The V gene's germline CDR1 is SGHNT and CDR2 YENEEA. The length of the CDR3 is 12 residues. V dropped 5 bases and J dropped 9 bases, with 12 bases sitting between them. CDR3 DNA: TGTGCCAGCAGCGGCTATAAGAGGACGCAGTATTTT. This sequence encodes CASSGYKRTQYF.

The chain joins TRBV28 to TRBJ2-5, with no clear D. Trimming cost V 5 bases and J 5 bases, with 21 bases left between them. This CDR3 contains 16 residues. Germline V gives CDR1 MDHEN, CDR2 SYDVKM. CDR3 DNA: TGTGCCAGCAGTCCCCCCTCCGGTTACCGTCTCGAGACCCAGTACTTC. Translating gives CASSPPSGYRLETQYF.

The sample holds many counts of this clonotype. The CDR3 DNA sequence: TGTGCCAGCAGTTGGGGGAGTGGCACTGAAGCTTTCTTT. Its translation: CASSWGSGTEAFF. The gene calls are TRBV12-3 or TRBV12-4 and TRBJ1-1; D perhaps matches TRBD1 (5 bases). The CDR3 is made up of 13 amino acids. Trimming stripped 4 bases from V and 4 bases from J, with 10 bases between.

At least ten counts were recorded for this clonotype. This CDR3 reads CASSLAWSDTQYF. The CDR3, as DNA: TGTGCCAGCAGCTTAGCTTGGTCAGATACGCAGTATTTT. The chain links TRBV7-6 to TRBJ2-3; D remains ambiguous. The CDR3 is 13 residues long. Germline CDR1 and CDR2: SGHVS and FNYEAQ. V shed 0 bases and J shed 4 bases, with 5 bases lying between them.

As concerns this clonotype: This may arise from a read error, as a much more abundant clone is one base away. The chain has TRBV19 and TRBJ2-1; no clear D. V was clipped by 7 bases and J by 4 bases, with 11 bases between them. The CDR3 sequence is 13 residues long. Germline CDR1 is LNHDA and CDR2 is SQIVND (reference sequence). CDR3 protein: CASNANKYNEQFF. For the CDR3, the DNA is TGTGCCAGTAATGCCAACAAGTACAATGAGCAGTTCTTC.

This clonotype was seen many times. The chain carries TRBV20-1 and TRBJ1-1; D unclear. This CDR3 is 15 amino acids long. Germline lookup yields CDR1 DFQATT and CDR2 SNEGSKA (reference sequence). The ends were cut back, 5 bases at V and 5 bases at J, with 21 bases in the middle. The CDR3 DNA is TGCAGTGCTCCGCCCTTTGGACGGGATTGGACTGAAGCTTTCTTT. It translates to CSAPPFGRDWTEAFF.

This clonotype came up many times. The CDR3 protein is CASSLGLTGSRGGTEAFF. For the CDR3, the DNA is TGTGCCAGCAGCTTAGGGTTGACAGGGTCTAGAGGAGGCACTGAAGCTTTCTTT. This chain connects TRBV7-8 to TRBJ1-1; 7 nucleotides line up with TRBD1. From germline, CDR1 is SGHVS and CDR2 FQNEAQ. The ends lost 1 base at V and 4 bases at J; junction bases unmatched: 15. The CDR3 totals 18 residues.

This clonotype was recorded many times. The V and J genes are TRBV29-1 and TRBJ1-1, with D maybe TRBD1 (5 bases). V gave up 4 bases and J gave up 4 bases, with 16 bases separating them. Germline values: CDR1 SQVTM, CDR2 ANQGSEA. This CDR3 is built from 14 residues. The CDR3 DNA is TGCAGCGTTGCAGAAACGAGGGGAACCACTGAAGCTTTCTTT. Translation: CSVAETRGTTEAFF.

The sample holds many counts of this clonotype. The V call is TRBV29-1, the J call TRBJ2-2, with TRBD2 identical over 9 bases. Germline CDR1 SQVTM, CDR2 ANQGSEA. This CDR3 contains 14 residues. V shed 7 bases, J shed 7 bases, and the junction held 10 bases outside the gene matches. The CDR3 nucleotides are TGCAGCGCCTGGCGGGAGGGCCGGGGCGGGGAGCTGTTTTTT. It encodes CSAWREGRGGELFF.

This clonotype was seen at least ten times. The chain combines TRBV29-1 with TRBJ1-5; a weak D match, TRBD1 (6 bases). Germline V gives CDR1 SQVTM, CDR2 ANQGSEA. Trimming took off 6 bases at V and 5 bases at J, with 11 bases between the two ends. There are 12 residues in the CDR3. The CDR3 DNA reads as TGCAGCGTGGGGGGGCAGGATCAGCCCCAGCATTTT. This sequence encodes CSVGGQDQPQHF.

This clonotype was counted ten times or more. The chain links TRBV7-2 to TRBJ2-7; D is uncertain. CDR3 length: 15 residues. V lost 5 bases and J 2 bases, leaving 16 bases between the germline ends. Germline CDR1 reads SGHTA; CDR2 reads FQGNSA. CDR3 residues: CASSQTPVLTYEQYF. The CDR3 DNA reads TGTGCCAGCAGCCAAACTCCAGTTCTCACCTACGAGCAGTACTTC.

This clonotype was recorded at least ten times. The V call is TRBV4-3, the J call TRBJ2-3, with D uncertain. The CDR3 loop spans 14 amino acids. Trimming removed 0 bases at V and 5 bases at J, with 9 bases between. Germline values: CDR1 LGHNA, CDR2 YSLEER. The CDR3 sequence is CASSQDSLVDTQYF. DNA of the CDR3: TGCGCCAGCAGCCAAGATTCCCTAGTAGATACGCAGTATTTT.

This clonotype was detected ten times or more. The V and J genes are TRBV7-8 and TRBJ1-5; D is ambiguous. Germline CDR1 reads SGHVS; CDR2 reads FQNEAQ. This CDR3 region has 15 residues. V dropped 5 bases and J dropped 5 bases, with 16 bases sitting between them. As DNA, the CDR3 is TGTGCCAGCAGCCTGTCCAGGACTTACGATCAGCCCCAGCATTTT. Its protein product is CASSLSRTYDQPQHF.

The chain is built from TRBV18 and TRBJ2-1, with a weak D call TRBD2 (6 bases). CDR3 length equals 13 residues. CDR1 is KGHSH, CDR2 LQKENI, per germline. Trimming shortened V by 3 bases and J by 7 bases, and 10 bases separated the two germline ends. The CDR3 protein is CASSPWAGNEQFF. In nucleotides, the CDR3 is TGTGCCAGCTCACCGTGGGCGGGAAATGAGCAGTTCTTC.

This clonotype was recorded many times. The chain recombines TRBV5-1 with TRBJ2-1; 7 bases line up with TRBD1. The CDR3 consists of 15 residues. V dropped 4 bases and J dropped 4; count of bases not matched to a gene: 8. Germline V gene sequence: CDR1 SGHRS, CDR2 YFSETQ. The CDR3, as DNA: TGCGCCAGCAGCATGGGGACAGCGACGTACAATGAGCAGTTCTTC. Translated: CASSMGTATYNEQFF.

In its sample, this clonotype was seen many times. The V and J genes are TRBV20-1 and TRBJ2-5, with D unclear. The germline gives CDR1 DFQATT, CDR2 SNEGSKA (reference sequence). The CDR3 is 11 residues long. Between the trimmed V and J ends, which lost 1 base and 4 bases, there was a span of 4 bases. CDR3 amino acids: CSARGGETQYF. The CDR3 bases are TGCAGTGCTAGAGGGGGAGAGACCCAGTACTTC.

This clonotype was counted at least ten times. The J gene is TRBJ2-1, the V gene TRBV9; 9 bases map to TRBD2. The CDR3 covers 15 residues. Per germline, CDR1 SGDLS and CDR2 YYNGEE. V trimming: 3 bases; J trimming: 6 bases; junction bases outside the gene matches: 7. The CDR3 DNA is TGTGCCAGCAGCGGTGGGACTAGCCAACGCAATGAGCAGTTCTTC. Translation: CASSGGTSQRNEQFF. Variable domain in full (rest from reference TRBV9 and TRBJ2-1): DSGVTQTPKHLITATGQRVTLRCSPRSGDLSVYWYQQSLDQGLQFLIQYYNGEERAKGNILERFSAQQFPDLHSELNLSSLELGDSALYFCASSGGTSQRNEQFFGPGTRLTVL.

Within the sample, this clonotype is medium-sized. The chain links TRBV11-2 to TRBJ2-1, with 10 bases matching TRBD2. The CDR3 is 17 residues long. Trimming removed 4 bases from V and 8 bases from J; junction bases left unmatched: 14. CDR1 and CDR2 from the germline V gene are SGHAT and FQNNGV. The CDR3 loop reads CASSSYSLSGRWYEQFF. CDR3 nucleotides: TGTGCCAGCAGCTCCTACTCCCTTAGCGGGAGGTGGTATGAGCAGTTCTTC.

This clonotype was recorded many times. The V call is TRBV4-2, the J call TRBJ2-3; 7 bases align to TRBD1. CDR3 length: 15 amino acids. Germline assignment: CDR1 LGHNA and CDR2 YNFKEQ. J gave up 4 bases and V 4 bases, and 8 bases lay outside the gene matches. The CDR3 sequence is CASSLQTGFADTQYF. In DNA form, the CDR3 reads TGTGCCAGCAGCCTCCAGACAGGGTTCGCAGATACGCAGTATTTT.

This clonotype was observed a few times. The chain joins TRBV6-6 to TRBJ2-1, with 8 nucleotides matching TRBD1. The germline CDR1 and CDR2 sequences are MNHNY and SVGAGI (reference sequence). This CDR3 is 15 amino acids long. V trimming: 3 bases; J trimming: 7 bases; junction bases outside the gene matches: 8. The CDR3 coding sequence is TGTGCCAGCAGTTATGCCCTGACAGGGGAGAATGAGCAGTTCTTC. Translating it yields CASSYALTGENEQFF.

This chain uses TRBV12-3 or TRBV12-4 with TRBJ1-2; tentatively, D is TRBD1 (5 bases). The CDR3 extends over 13 amino acids. V lost 6 bases to trimming and J lost 6 bases, with 14 bases between them. CDR3 residues: CASSDRGRNGYTF. The CDR3, as DNA: TGTGCCAGCAGCGACCGGGGCAGAAATGGCTACACCTTC.

At least ten counts were recorded for this clonotype. The chain couples TRBV29-1 to TRBJ2-7; D remains unclear. Looked up from germline, CDR1 is SQVTM and CDR2 is ANQGSEA. The CDR3 has 9 residues. Trimming removed 8 bases at V and 5 bases at J, with 7 bases between. The chain's CDR3 is CSPAHEQYF. The CDR3 region has the DNA TGCAGCCCCGCCCACGAGCAGTACTTC.

With regard to this clonotype: A far larger clone is a single base away, which makes a read error likely. V is TRBV28 and J is TRBJ2-5, with D hard to call. The CDR3 length is 15 residues. Germline CDR1 MDHEN, CDR2 SYDVKM. V lost 4 bases and J 0 bases, leaving 12 bases between the germline ends. The CDR3 loop is CASSYDERYQETQYF. Written as DNA, the CDR3 is TGTGCCAGCAGTTACGACGAGAGGTACCAAGAGACCCAGTACTTC.

There are many counts of this clonotype. The V and J genes are TRBV5-4 and TRBJ2-1; 11 nucleotides line up with TRBD2. Germline V lookup: CDR1 SGHNT, CDR2 YYREEE (reference sequence). V gave up 9 bases and J gave up 10 bases; unmatched junction bases: 12. The CDR3 length is 14 residues. The DNA of the CDR3 is TGTGCCACGACTAGCGGGATAGGGGAGGTAGAGCAGTTCTTC. Protein product: CATTSGIGEVEQFF. The full variable domain, with the rest looked up from reference TRBV5-4 and TRBJ2-1, is ETGVTQSPTHLIKTRGQQVTLRCSSQSGHNTVSWYQQALGQGPQFIFQYYREEENGRGNFPPRFSGLQFPNYSSELNVNALELDDSALYLCATTSGIGEVEQFFGPGTRLTVL.

This clonotype was seen ten or more times. This chain uses TRBV7-3 with TRBJ2-3; D not resolved. The ends were cut back, 2 bases at V and 5 bases at J, with 8 bases in the middle. The CDR3 is 13 residues long. Germline assignment: CDR1 SGHTA and CDR2 FQGTGA. CDR3 residues: CASSLVRGDTQYF. The CDR3 DNA sequence: TGTGCCAGCAGCTTAGTCCGAGGAGATACGCAGTATTTT.

This clonotype was counted a few times. The J gene is TRBJ2-1, the V gene TRBV10-3; TRBD2 aligns across 9 bases. V shed 5 bases and J 2 bases; nucleotides not matched to a gene: 4. There are 15 residues in the CDR3. Germline V gene sequence: CDR1 ENHRY, CDR2 SYGVKD. Written as DNA, the CDR3 is TGTGCCATCAGTCTTAGCGGGGGCACCTACAATGAGCAGTTCTTC. This codes for CAISLSGGTYNEQFF.

This clonotype was recorded a few times. This chain joins TRBV3-1 and TRBJ2-7; a possible D gene is TRBD1 (6 bases). The CDR3 consists of 12 residues. V was trimmed by 4 bases and J by 6 bases, leaving 10 bases between them. Germline V gene data show CDR1 as LGHDT and CDR2 as YNNKEL (reference sequence). The CDR3 coding sequence is TGTGCCAGCAGCCGTACAGGGAGCGAGCAGTACTTC. It codes for CASSRTGSEQYF.

This clonotype came up many times. The chain employs TRBV19 and TRBJ2-1; no reliable D call. The CDR3 has 10 residues. Trimming cost V 9 bases and J 6 bases, with 6 bases left between them. Germline-derived CDR1 and CDR2 are LNHDA and SQIVND (reference sequence). CDR3 sequence reads: CASGSNEQFF. In DNA form, the CDR3 reads TGTGCCAGCGGATCCAATGAGCAGTTCTTC.

For the CDR3, the DNA is TGCGCCAGCAGCCCGACAGGGACTACCGGGGAGCTGTTTTTT. Its translation: CASSPTGTTGELFF. The chain employs TRBV5-1 and TRBJ2-2; D may be TRBD1 (7 bases). There are 14 residues in the CDR3. In germline, CDR1 is SGHRS, CDR2 YFSETQ. Trimming removed 4 bases from V and 5 bases from J, with 12 bases in between. Complete variable domain (other parts from reference TRBV5-1 and TRBJ2-2): KAGVTQTPRYLIKTRGQQVTLSCSPISGHRSVSWYQQTPGQGLQFLFEYFSETQRNKGNFPGRFSGRQFSNSRSEMNVSTLELGDSALYLCASSPTGTTGELFFGEGSRLTVL.